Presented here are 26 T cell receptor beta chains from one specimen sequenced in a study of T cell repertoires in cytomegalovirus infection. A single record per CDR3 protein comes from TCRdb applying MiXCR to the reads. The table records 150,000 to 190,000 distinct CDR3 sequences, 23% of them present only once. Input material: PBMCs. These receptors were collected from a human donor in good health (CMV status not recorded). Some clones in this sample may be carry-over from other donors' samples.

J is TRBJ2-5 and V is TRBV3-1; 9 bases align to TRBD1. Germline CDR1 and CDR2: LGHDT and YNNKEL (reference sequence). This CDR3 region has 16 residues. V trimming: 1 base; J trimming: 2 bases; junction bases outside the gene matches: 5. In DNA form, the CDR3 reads TGTGCCAGCAGCCAAGTGTGGGGACAGGGACAAGAGACCCAGTACTTC. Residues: CASSQVWGQGQETQYF.

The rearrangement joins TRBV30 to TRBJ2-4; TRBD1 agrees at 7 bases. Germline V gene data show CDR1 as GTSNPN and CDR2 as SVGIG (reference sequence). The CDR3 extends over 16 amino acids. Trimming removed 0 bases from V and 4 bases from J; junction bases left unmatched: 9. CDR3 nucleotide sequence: TGTGCCTGGAGTGTCCGCTCAGGGGGACCGAAAAACATTCAGTACTTC. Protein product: CAWSVRSGGPKNIQYF. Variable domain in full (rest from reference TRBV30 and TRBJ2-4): SQTIHQWPATLVQPVGSPLSLECTVEGTSNPNLYWYRQAAGRGLQLLFYSVGIGQISSEVPQNLSASRPQDRQFILSSKKLLLSDSGFYLCAWSVRSGGPKNIQYFGAGTRLSVL.

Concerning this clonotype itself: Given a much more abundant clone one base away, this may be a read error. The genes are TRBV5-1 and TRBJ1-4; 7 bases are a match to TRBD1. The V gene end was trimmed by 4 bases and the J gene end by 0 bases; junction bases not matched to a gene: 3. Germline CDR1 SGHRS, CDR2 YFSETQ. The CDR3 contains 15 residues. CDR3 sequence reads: CASSRDSATNEKLFF. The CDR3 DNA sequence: TGCGCCAGCAGCCGGGACAGTGCAACTAATGAAAAACTGTTTTTT.

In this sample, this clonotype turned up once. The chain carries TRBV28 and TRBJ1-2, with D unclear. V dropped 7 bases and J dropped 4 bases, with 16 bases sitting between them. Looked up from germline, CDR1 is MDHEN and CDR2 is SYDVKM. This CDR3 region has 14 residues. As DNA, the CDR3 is TGTGCCAGCACCCCTCCTCCGGGCTCCTATGGCTACACCTTC. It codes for CASTPPPGSYGYTF.

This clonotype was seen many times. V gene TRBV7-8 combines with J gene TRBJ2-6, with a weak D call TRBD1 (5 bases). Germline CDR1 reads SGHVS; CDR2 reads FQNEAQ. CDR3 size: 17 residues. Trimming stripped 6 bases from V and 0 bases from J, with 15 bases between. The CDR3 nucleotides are TGTGCCAGCAGTCCGCCTGGGGCCAACTCTGGGGCCAACGTCCTGACTTTC. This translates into CASSPPGANSGANVLTF.

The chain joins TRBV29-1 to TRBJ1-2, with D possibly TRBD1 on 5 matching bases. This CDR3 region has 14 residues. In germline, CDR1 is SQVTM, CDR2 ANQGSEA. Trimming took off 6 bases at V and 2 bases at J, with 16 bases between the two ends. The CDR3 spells CSVQGEGSNYGYTF. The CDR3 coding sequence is TGCAGCGTCCAAGGGGAGGGAAGCAACTATGGCTACACCTTC.

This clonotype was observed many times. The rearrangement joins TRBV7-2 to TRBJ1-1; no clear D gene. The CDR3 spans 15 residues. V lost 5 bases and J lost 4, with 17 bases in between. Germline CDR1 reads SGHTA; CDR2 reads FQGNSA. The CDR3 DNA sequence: TGTGCCAGCAGCCTCAAACTCGGTGGTAGCACTGAAGCTTTCTTT. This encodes CASSLKLGGSTEAFF.

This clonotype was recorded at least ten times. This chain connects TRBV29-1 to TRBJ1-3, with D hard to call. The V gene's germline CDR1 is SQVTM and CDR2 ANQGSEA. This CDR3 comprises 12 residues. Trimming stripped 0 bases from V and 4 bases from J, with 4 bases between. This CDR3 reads CSVEDLGNTIYF. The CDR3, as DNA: TGCAGCGTTGAAGATCTCGGAAACACCATATATTTT.

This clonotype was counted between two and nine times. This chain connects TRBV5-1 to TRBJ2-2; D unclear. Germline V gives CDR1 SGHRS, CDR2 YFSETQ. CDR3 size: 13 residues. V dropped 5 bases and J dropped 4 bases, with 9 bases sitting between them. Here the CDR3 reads CASRVAPTGELFF. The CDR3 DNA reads TGCGCCAGCAGAGTAGCCCCCACCGGGGAGCTGTTTTTT.

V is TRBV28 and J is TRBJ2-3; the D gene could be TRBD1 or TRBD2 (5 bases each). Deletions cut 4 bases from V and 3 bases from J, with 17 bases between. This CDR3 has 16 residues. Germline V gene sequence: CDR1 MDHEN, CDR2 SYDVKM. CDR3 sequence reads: CASSSIQGRETDTQYF. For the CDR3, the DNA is TGTGCCAGCAGTTCCATTCAGGGCAGGGAGACAGATACGCAGTATTTT. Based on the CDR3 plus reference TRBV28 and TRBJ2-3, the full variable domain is DVKVTQSSRYLVKRTGEKVFLECVQDMDHENMFWYRQDPGLGLRLIYFSYDVKMKEKGDIPEGYSVSREKKERFSLILESASTNQTSMYLCASSSIQGRETDTQYFGPGTRLTVL.

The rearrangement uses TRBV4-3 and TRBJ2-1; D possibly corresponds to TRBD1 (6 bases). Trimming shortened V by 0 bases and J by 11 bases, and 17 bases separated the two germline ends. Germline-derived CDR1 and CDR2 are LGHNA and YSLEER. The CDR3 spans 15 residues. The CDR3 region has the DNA TGCGCCAGCAGCCAAGATACCGGGACATCCGATAAGCAGTTCTTC. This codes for CASSQDTGTSDKQFF.

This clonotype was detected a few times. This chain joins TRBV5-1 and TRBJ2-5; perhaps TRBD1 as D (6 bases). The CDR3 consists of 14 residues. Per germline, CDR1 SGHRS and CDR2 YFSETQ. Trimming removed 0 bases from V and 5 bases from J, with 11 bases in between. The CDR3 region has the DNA TGCGCCAGCAGCTTGGAACAGGGTTGGGAGACCCAGTACTTC. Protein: CASSLEQGWETQYF.

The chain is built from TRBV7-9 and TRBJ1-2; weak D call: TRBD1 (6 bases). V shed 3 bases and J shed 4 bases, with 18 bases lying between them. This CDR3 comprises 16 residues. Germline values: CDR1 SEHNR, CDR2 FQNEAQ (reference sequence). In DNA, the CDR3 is TGTGCCAGCAGCTTGCGAGGGGGGGAGAGTCCCTATGGCTACACCTTC. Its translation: CASSLRGGESPYGYTF.

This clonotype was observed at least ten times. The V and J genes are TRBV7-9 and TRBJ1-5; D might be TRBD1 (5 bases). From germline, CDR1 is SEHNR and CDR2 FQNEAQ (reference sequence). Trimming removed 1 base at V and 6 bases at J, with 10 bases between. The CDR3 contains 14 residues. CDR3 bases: TGTGCCAGCAGCTTAGTGGGGCAGGGTCAGCCCCAGCATTTT. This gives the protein CASSLVGQGQPQHF.

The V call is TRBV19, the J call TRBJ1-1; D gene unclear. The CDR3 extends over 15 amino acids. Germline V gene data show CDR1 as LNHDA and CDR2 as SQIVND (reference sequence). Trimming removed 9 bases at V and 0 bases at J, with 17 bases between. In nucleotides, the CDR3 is TGTGCCAGCTCCATGGGTATTACCTTGAACACTGAAGCTTTCTTT. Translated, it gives CASSMGITLNTEAFF.

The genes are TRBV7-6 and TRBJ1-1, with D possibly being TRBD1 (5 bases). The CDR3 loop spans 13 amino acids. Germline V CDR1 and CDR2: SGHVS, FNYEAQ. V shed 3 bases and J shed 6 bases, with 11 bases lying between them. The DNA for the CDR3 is TGTGCCAGCAGCTTGGCGGGGGTATCTGAAGCTTTCTTT. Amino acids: CASSLAGVSEAFF.

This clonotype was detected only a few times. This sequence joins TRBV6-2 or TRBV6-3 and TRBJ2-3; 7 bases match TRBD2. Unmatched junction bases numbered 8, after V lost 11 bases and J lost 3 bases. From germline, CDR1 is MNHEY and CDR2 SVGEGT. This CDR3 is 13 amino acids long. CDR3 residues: CASKAGPTDTQYF. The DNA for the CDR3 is TGTGCCTCGAAAGCGGGGCCTACAGATACGCAGTATTTT.

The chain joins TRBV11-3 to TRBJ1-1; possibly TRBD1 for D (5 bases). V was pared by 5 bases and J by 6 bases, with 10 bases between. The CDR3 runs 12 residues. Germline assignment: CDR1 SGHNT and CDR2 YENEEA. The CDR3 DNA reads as TGTGCCAGCAGCCAGGGAGGATCTGAAGCTTTCTTT. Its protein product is CASSQGGSEAFF.

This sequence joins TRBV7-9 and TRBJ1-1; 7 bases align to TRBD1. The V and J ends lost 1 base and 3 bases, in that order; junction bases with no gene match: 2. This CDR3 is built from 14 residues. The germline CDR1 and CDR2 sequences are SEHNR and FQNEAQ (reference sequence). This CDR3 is CASSLGDRYTEAFF. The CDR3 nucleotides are TGTGCCAGCAGCTTAGGGGACAGATACACTGAAGCTTTCTTT.

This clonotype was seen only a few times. CDR3 protein: CASSNRDSYGYTF. CDR3 DNA: TGTGCCAGCAGTAACCGGGACAGCTATGGCTACACCTTC. The rearrangement uses TRBV5-6 and TRBJ1-2; 7 bases fit TRBD1. The CDR3 sequence is 13 residues long. J lost 4 bases, V lost 5 bases, and 5 bases had no gene match. Germline V gene data show CDR1 as SGHDT and CDR2 as YYEEEE.

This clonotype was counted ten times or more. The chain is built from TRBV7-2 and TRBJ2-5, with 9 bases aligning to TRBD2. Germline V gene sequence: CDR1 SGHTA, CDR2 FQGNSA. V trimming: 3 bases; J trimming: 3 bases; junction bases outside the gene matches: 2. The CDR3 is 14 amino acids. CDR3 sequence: CASSLGLAKETQYF. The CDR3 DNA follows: TGTGCCAGCAGCTTGGGACTAGCAAAAGAGACCCAGTACTTC.

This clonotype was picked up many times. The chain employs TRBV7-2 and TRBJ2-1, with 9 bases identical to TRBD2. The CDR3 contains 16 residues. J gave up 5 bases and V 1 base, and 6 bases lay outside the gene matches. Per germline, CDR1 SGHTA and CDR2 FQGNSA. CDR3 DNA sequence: TGTGCCAGCAGCTTAGGTCCGGCTAGCGGGGACAATGAGCAGTTCTTC. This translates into CASSLGPASGDNEQFF.

The CDR3: CASSFGRRTGELFF. CDR3 nucleotides: TGTGCCAGCAGTTTTGGGCGTCGGACCGGGGAGCTGTTTTTT. The genes are TRBV28 and TRBJ2-2; D gene uncertain. CDR1 and CDR2 (germline): MDHEN, SYDVKM. Between the trimmed V and J ends, which lost 3 bases and 5 bases, there was a span of 10 bases. This CDR3 has 14 residues.

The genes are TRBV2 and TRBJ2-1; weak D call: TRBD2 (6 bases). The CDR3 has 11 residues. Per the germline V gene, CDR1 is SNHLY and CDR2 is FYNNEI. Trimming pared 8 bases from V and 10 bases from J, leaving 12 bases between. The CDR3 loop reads CASAGRNEQFF. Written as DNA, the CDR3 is TGTGCCAGCGCTGGGAGGAACGAGCAGTTCTTC.

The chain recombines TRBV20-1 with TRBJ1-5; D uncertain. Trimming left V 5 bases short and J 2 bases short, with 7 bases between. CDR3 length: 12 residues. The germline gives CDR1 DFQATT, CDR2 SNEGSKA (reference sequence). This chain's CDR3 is CSALEGNQPQHF. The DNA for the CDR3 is TGCAGTGCTTTAGAGGGCAATCAGCCCCAGCATTTT.

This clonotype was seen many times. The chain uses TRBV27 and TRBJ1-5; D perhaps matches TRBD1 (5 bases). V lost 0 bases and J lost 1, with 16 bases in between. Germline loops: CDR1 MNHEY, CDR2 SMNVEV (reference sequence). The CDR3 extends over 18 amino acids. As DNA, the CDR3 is TGTGCCAGCAGTTTATCGGGCGGGGACGATTTGAGCAATCAGCCCCAGCATTTT. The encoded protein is CASSLSGGDDLSNQPQHF.